This passage covers 32 T cell receptor beta chains from one sample sequenced in a study of neoadjuvant anti-PD-1 for oral cavity cancer. Time point meaning: after neoadjuvant nivolumab, at surgical resection. Method: immunoSEQ multiplex PCR; TCRdb's copy keeps in-frame clones and lacks some. The sample yields about 15,000 clones, approximately 35% seen once. Specimen: tumor tissue, collected after nivolumab (anti-PD-1) treatment. These receptors originate from a person aged 35 to 85 with oral cavity squamous cell carcinoma.

This clone was seen more than once but under ten times. This rearrangement joins TRBV5-1 to TRBJ2-2; 11 nucleotides line up with TRBD2. Germline CDR1 SGHRS, CDR2 YFSETQ. V gave up 2 bases and J gave up 4 bases; unmatched junction bases: 7. CDR3 size: 17 residues. CDR3 nucleotides: TGCGCCAGCAGCTTCTCTAGCGGGGGGCCCTCCACCGGGGAGCTGTTTTTT. Amino acids: CASSFSSGGPSTGELFF.

The table lists this clone with a few counts. The chain combines TRBV11-2 with TRBJ2-7; TRBD1 matches 8 bases. The V and J ends lost 5 bases and 2 bases, in that order; junction bases with no gene match: 8. Germline V CDR1 and CDR2: SGHAT, FQNNGV. This CDR3 spans 15 amino acids. The DNA of the CDR3 is TGTGCCAGCAGCGACTGGACAGGGATGGCCTACGAGCAGTACTTC. As protein: CASSDWTGMAYEQYF.

This sequence joins TRBV2 and TRBJ2-3; TRBD2 aligns across 10 bases. Germline trimming cut 8 bases from V and 6 bases from J; bases unmatched to any gene: 11. Germline V gene lookup returns CDR1 SNHLY and CDR2 FYNNEI. The CDR3 has 15 residues. The CDR3 nucleotides read TGTGCCAGCGTTAGTAGCGGGGGGCCAGGGGATACGCAGTATTTT. Protein: CASVSSGGPGDTQYF.

This clone has a handful of counts. The chain uses TRBV5-4 and TRBJ2-5; D uncertain. From germline, CDR1 is SGHNT and CDR2 YYREEE (reference sequence). The CDR3 sequence is 12 residues long. Trimming removed 4 bases at V and 5 bases at J, with 9 bases between. The CDR3 DNA follows: TGTGCCAGCAGCCCTGTGGGGGAGACCCAGTACTTC. It encodes CASSPVGETQYF. The variable domain in full, with the rest retrieved from reference TRBV5-4 and TRBJ2-5, is ETGVTQSPTHLIKTRGQQVTLRCSSQSGHNTVSWYQQALGQGPQFIFQYYREEENGRGNFPPRFSGLQFPNYSSELNVNALELDDSALYLCASSPVGETQYFGPGTRLLVL.

This sequence joins TRBV28 and TRBJ2-3, with a weak D call TRBD1 (5 bases). The germline V gene encodes CDR1 MDHEN and CDR2 SYDVKM. Trimming removed 6 bases at V and 4 bases at J, with 14 bases between. This CDR3 has 14 amino acids. CDR3 in amino acids: CASRGRDIPDTQYF. In nucleotides, the CDR3 is TGTGCCAGCAGAGGCAGGGATATTCCAGATACGCAGTATTTT.

The chain couples TRBV4-2 to TRBJ2-7; TRBD1 matches at 7 bases. Germline values: CDR1 LGHNA, CDR2 YNFKEQ. There are 14 residues in the CDR3. Germline trimming cut 4 bases from V and 3 bases from J; bases unmatched to any gene: 6. The CDR3 loop is CASSPGTAVYEQYF. CDR3 nucleotide sequence: TGTGCCAGCAGCCCAGGGACAGCCGTCTACGAGCAGTACTTC.

The genes are TRBV7-2 and TRBJ2-7, with 9 bases fitting TRBD1. With 4 bases clipped from V and 5 bases from J, the junction kept 12 bases outside the gene matches. Per the germline V gene, CDR1 is SGHTA and CDR2 is FQGNSA. This CDR3 is 16 amino acids long. This CDR3 is CASSSVAGQGSNEQYF. CDR3 coding DNA: TGTGCCAGCAGCTCAGTGGCGGGACAGGGATCAAACGAGCAGTACTTC.

This sequence joins TRBV7-8 and TRBJ1-5, with 7 bases lining up with TRBD1. Germline CDR1 and CDR2: SGHVS and FQNEAQ. This CDR3 spans 14 amino acids. V shed 5 bases and J 3 bases; nucleotides not matched to a gene: 4. CDR3 in DNA: TGTGCCAGCAGCCTCGACAGGGCCAATCAGCCCCAGCATTTT. This sequence encodes CASSLDRANQPQHF.

This chain joins TRBV6-1 and TRBJ2-5, with 10 bases lining up with TRBD1. Germline V gives CDR1 MNHNS, CDR2 SASEGT. Germline trimming cut 5 bases from V and 0 bases from J; bases unmatched to any gene: 3. CDR3 length: 15 residues. The CDR3, as DNA: TGTGCCAGCAGTCCGGGACAGGGGAACCAAGAGACCCAGTACTTC. Protein sequence: CASSPGQGNQETQYF.

The chain uses TRBV7-2 and TRBJ1-6, with TRBD1 identical over 8 bases. After removal of 6 bases from V and 2 bases from J, the junction contained 6 bases not matched to a gene. The V gene's germline CDR1 is SGHTA and CDR2 FQGNSA. This CDR3 has 16 amino acids. The CDR3 nucleotides read TGTGCCAGCAGAAGGACAGGGCATACCTATAATTCACCCCTCCACTTT. Translated: CASRRTGHTYNSPLHF.

This chain connects TRBV19 to TRBJ1-5; 7 nucleotides align to TRBD1. This CDR3 comprises 15 residues. CDR1 is LNHDA, CDR2 SQIVND, per germline (reference sequence). V dropped 7 bases and J dropped 4; count of bases not matched to a gene: 10. As DNA, the CDR3 is TGTGCCAGTACCCCTCTCGGGACAGCAAATCAGCCCCAGCATTTT. Translation gives CASTPLGTANQPQHF.

The sample holds a few counts of this clone. The chain has TRBV6-1 and TRBJ2-2; 8 positions match TRBD2. CDR3 size: 16 residues. The ends lost 4 bases at V and 5 bases at J; junction bases unmatched: 9. Germline CDR1 MNHNS, CDR2 SASEGT. CDR3 bases: TGTGCCAGCAGTGCAATAGCGGGGAGCCAAACCGGGGAGCTGTTTTTT. This gives the protein CASSAIAGSQTGELFF.

This clone was detected only a few times. In nucleotides, the CDR3 is TGTGCCAGCAGCCTCGGACAGGGGGCCCAGCCCCAGCATTTT. Its protein is CASSLGQGAQPQHF. The V call is TRBV7-2, the J call TRBJ1-5; 11 bases line up with TRBD1. Losses at the gene ends were 5 bases for V and 7 bases for J; bases not matched to a gene: 4. CDR1 and CDR2 from the germline V gene are SGHTA and FQGNSA. The CDR3 spans 14 residues.

This chain joins TRBV18 and TRBJ2-6; D possibly corresponds to TRBD1 (6 bases). V lost 3 bases and J 2 bases, leaving 14 bases between the germline ends. CDR3 length equals 17 residues. From germline, CDR1 is KGHSH and CDR2 LQKENI. The CDR3: CASSPEDSNAGANVLTF. The CDR3, as DNA: TGTGCCAGCTCACCGGAGGACAGTAATGCTGGGGCCAACGTCCTGACTTTC.

The rearrangement links TRBV7-6 to TRBJ2-3; 7 nucleotides match TRBD1. Trimming took 0 bases from V and 2 from J; bases not matched to a gene: 8. Per the germline V gene, CDR1 is SGHVS and CDR2 is FNYEAQ. This CDR3 is 17 amino acids long. CDR3 sequence (DNA): TGTGCCAGCAGCTTAGCGCCGACAGGGAATCCCACAGATACGCAGTATTTT. This codes for CASSLAPTGNPTDTQYF.

The V and J genes are TRBV27 and TRBJ1-2, with 7 bases aligning to TRBD1. The ends lost 7 bases at V and 7 bases at J; junction bases unmatched: 15. Looked up from germline, CDR1 is MNHEY and CDR2 is SMNVEV (reference sequence). The CDR3 extends over 15 amino acids. In DNA, the CDR3 is TGTGCCAGCAACTCTGAAAAGGGGGCGATAACTGGCTACACCTTC. Translation gives CASNSEKGAITGYTF.

The V call is TRBV2, the J call TRBJ2-5; a possible D gene is TRBD1 (5 bases). The ends were cut back, 7 bases at V and 5 bases at J, with 11 bases in the middle. Germline CDR1 reads SNHLY; CDR2 reads FYNNEI. This CDR3 has 12 residues. This CDR3 is CASKGFRETQYF. The CDR3 DNA reads as TGTGCCAGCAAGGGGTTTCGGGAGACCCAGTACTTC.

V gene TRBV27 combines with J gene TRBJ2-7; 7 bases are shared with TRBD1. Germline assignment: CDR1 MNHEY and CDR2 SMNVEV (reference sequence). The CDR3 is 15 residues long. The J segment lost 5 bases and the V segment lost 6 bases, leaving 13 bases of the junction unmatched. The CDR3 spells CASRFGDSYQNEQYF. The CDR3 DNA reads as TGTGCCAGCAGATTTGGGGACAGCTATCAAAACGAGCAGTACTTC.

This clone was picked up many times. The rearrangement joins TRBV7-9 to TRBJ1-6; no clear D gene. V lost 5 bases and J lost 7, with 12 bases in between. Germline V gene sequence: CDR1 SEHNR, CDR2 FQNEAQ (reference sequence). The CDR3 length is 14 residues. The CDR3 DNA reads TGTGCCAGCAGCCCGTGGGAGTACAATTCACCCCTCCACTTT. Translated: CASSPWEYNSPLHF.

The genes are TRBV6-7 and TRBJ2-5; 9 bases are shared with TRBD1. TRBV6-7 is an ORF, with its function uncertain. Trimming at V came to 2 bases and at J to 4 bases, leaving 8 bases not matched to a gene. The CDR3 spans 16 residues. The CDR3 spells CASSYLNRGRGETQYF. CDR3 bases: TGTGCCAGCAGTTACCTTAACAGGGGGCGCGGAGAGACCCAGTACTTC.

In its sample, this clone was seen once. V gene TRBV29-1 combines with J gene TRBJ1-1; maybe TRBD1 (6 bases). CDR3 length: 13 residues. Trimming removed 5 bases at V and 0 bases at J, with 10 bases between. Germline CDR1 and CDR2: SQVTM and ANQGSEA. This CDR3 is CSVSYRVNTEAFF. CDR3 DNA sequence: TGCAGCGTTTCCTACAGGGTGAACACTGAAGCTTTCTTT.

The chain carries TRBV6-5 and TRBJ2-7; D not certain. V was cut by 4 bases and J by 2 bases, with 6 bases left in between. This CDR3 has 12 residues. CDR1 is MNHEY, CDR2 SVGAGI, per germline. The CDR3 is CASSLDTYEQYF. CDR3 nucleotides: TGTGCCAGCAGTTTGGATACCTACGAGCAGTACTTC.

This clone was counted between two and nine times. V gene TRBV19 combines with J gene TRBJ1-6; TRBD1 is a possible D gene (6 bases). The V end was cut by 3 bases, the J end by 7 bases, with 13 bases between. CDR1 is LNHDA, CDR2 SQIVND, per germline (reference sequence). The CDR3 length is 15 residues. CDR3 in amino acids: CASSMAGTPNSPLHF. CDR3 nucleotides: TGTGCCAGTAGTATGGCGGGGACACCGAATTCACCCCTCCACTTT. The complete variable domain, with remaining parts taken from reference TRBV19 and TRBJ1-6, reads DGGITQSPKYLFRKEGQNVTLSCEQNLNHDAMYWYRQDPGQGLRLIYYSQIVNDFQKGDIAEGYSVSREKKESFPLTVTSAQKNPTAFYLCASSMAGTPNSPLHFGNGTRLTVT.

This clone has at least ten counts. This sequence joins TRBV9 and TRBJ1-2; TRBD1 aligns across 7 bases. With 0 bases clipped from V and 5 bases from J, the junction kept 4 bases outside the gene matches. The CDR3 spans 14 residues. Germline V gene lookup returns CDR1 SGDLS and CDR2 YYNGEE. In DNA, the CDR3 is TGTGCCAGCAGCGTAGATCCAGGGGGTTATGGCTACACCTTC. Translated, it gives CASSVDPGGYGYTF.

In regard to this clone: The germline gene is not matched at one end of the junction; a read error may be the cause. The rearrangement links TRBV15 to TRBJ1-2, with 9 bases that match TRBD1. The CDR3 loop spans 12 amino acids. Germline CDR1 reads LNHNV; CDR2 reads YYDKDF (reference sequence). CDR3 coding DNA: TGTGCCACCAGCAGAGCCGGGACAGGGATTTACTTC. This encodes CATSRAGTGIYF. The variable domain in full, completed from reference TRBV15 and TRBJ1-2, reads DAMVIQNPRYQVTQFGKPVTLSCSQTLNHNVMYWYQQKSSQAPKLLFHYYDKDFNNEADTPDNFQSRRPNTSFCFLDIRSPGLGDTAMYLCATSRAGTGIYFGSGTRLTVV.

The rearrangement uses TRBV4-2 and TRBJ1-4, with D tentatively TRBD1 (6 bases). This CDR3 has 15 amino acids. Germline CDR1 and CDR2: LGHNA and YNFKEQ. Trimming stripped 4 bases from V and 7 bases from J, with 16 bases between. This chain's CDR3 is CASSPFTGLGEKLFF. CDR3 DNA: TGTGCCAGCAGCCCCTTCACAGGGCTGGGTGAAAAACTGTTTTTT.

The chain uses TRBV10-2 and TRBJ1-5; tentative D call: TRBD1 (5 bases). V lost 7 bases and J lost 3, with 13 bases in between. This CDR3 is built from 14 residues. CDR1 WSHSY and CDR2 SAAADI come from the germline V gene. CDR3 coding DNA: TGCGCCAGCAAGTCCCAGGGATTCAATCAGCCCCAGCATTTT. Protein sequence: CASKSQGFNQPQHF.

In this sample, this clone is medium-sized (0.01 to 0.1%). The chain couples TRBV30 to TRBJ2-7; D is ambiguous. Germline CDR1 is GTSNPN and CDR2 is SVGIG (reference sequence). Trimming took off 1 base at V and 7 bases at J, with 14 bases between the two ends. This CDR3 region has 13 residues. CDR3 nucleotide sequence: TGTGCCTGGAGTGCAGCCATGCAGGAGGAGCAGTACTTC. This sequence encodes CAWSAAMQEEQYF.

This clone came up a few times. The chain joins TRBV19 to TRBJ2-7, with 7 positions matching TRBD2. CDR1 is LNHDA and CDR2 is SQIVND in the germline V gene (reference sequence). The CDR3 has 13 residues. V dropped 7 bases and J dropped 1; count of bases not matched to a gene: 4. The DNA for the CDR3 is TGTGCCAGTAAGCCGGGGGGATCCTACGAGCAGTACTTC. Its translation: CASKPGGSYEQYF.

This clone showed up just a few times. The chain uses TRBV18 and TRBJ2-2; D is unresolved. Germline CDR1 KGHSH, CDR2 LQKENI. Trimming took off 3 bases at V and 0 bases at J, with 5 bases between the two ends. There are 14 residues in the CDR3. The CDR3 sequence: CASSPSTNTGELFF. The CDR3 nucleotides are TGTGCCAGCTCACCGAGCACGAACACCGGGGAGCTGTTTTTT.

The chain has TRBV7-2 and TRBJ2-7; D may match TRBD1 or TRBD2 (5 bases each). With 1 base removed from V and 2 bases from J, the gap between germline ends came to 9 bases. The CDR3 totals 14 residues. Per germline, CDR1 SGHTA and CDR2 FQGNSA. CDR3 coding DNA: TGTGCCAGCAGCTTAGTGTCGGGACCCTACGAGCAGTACTTC. Translated, it gives CASSLVSGPYEQYF. The whole variable domain, remainder taken from reference TRBV7-2 and TRBJ2-7, is GAGVSQSPSNKVTEKGKDVELRCDPISGHTALYWYRQSLGQGLEFLIYFQGNSAPDKSGLPSDRFSAERTGGSVSTLTIQRTQQEDSAVYLCASSLVSGPYEQYFGPGTRLTVT.

This clone was observed many times. The V call is TRBV19, the J call TRBJ1-1; maybe TRBD1 (5 bases). V was trimmed by 3 bases and J by 4 bases, leaving 12 bases between them. This CDR3 comprises 14 residues. Looked up from germline, CDR1 is LNHDA and CDR2 is SQIVND (reference sequence). CDR3 sequence (DNA): TGTGCCAGTAGTATGGCAGGGCTGGCCACTGAAGCTTTCTTT. Protein: CASSMAGLATEAFF. The full variable domain, completed using reference TRBV19 and TRBJ1-1, is DGGITQSPKYLFRKEGQNVTLSCEQNLNHDAMYWYRQDPGQGLRLIYYSQIVNDFQKGDIAEGYSVSREKKESFPLTVTSAQKNPTAFYLCASSMAGLATEAFFGQGTRLTVV.